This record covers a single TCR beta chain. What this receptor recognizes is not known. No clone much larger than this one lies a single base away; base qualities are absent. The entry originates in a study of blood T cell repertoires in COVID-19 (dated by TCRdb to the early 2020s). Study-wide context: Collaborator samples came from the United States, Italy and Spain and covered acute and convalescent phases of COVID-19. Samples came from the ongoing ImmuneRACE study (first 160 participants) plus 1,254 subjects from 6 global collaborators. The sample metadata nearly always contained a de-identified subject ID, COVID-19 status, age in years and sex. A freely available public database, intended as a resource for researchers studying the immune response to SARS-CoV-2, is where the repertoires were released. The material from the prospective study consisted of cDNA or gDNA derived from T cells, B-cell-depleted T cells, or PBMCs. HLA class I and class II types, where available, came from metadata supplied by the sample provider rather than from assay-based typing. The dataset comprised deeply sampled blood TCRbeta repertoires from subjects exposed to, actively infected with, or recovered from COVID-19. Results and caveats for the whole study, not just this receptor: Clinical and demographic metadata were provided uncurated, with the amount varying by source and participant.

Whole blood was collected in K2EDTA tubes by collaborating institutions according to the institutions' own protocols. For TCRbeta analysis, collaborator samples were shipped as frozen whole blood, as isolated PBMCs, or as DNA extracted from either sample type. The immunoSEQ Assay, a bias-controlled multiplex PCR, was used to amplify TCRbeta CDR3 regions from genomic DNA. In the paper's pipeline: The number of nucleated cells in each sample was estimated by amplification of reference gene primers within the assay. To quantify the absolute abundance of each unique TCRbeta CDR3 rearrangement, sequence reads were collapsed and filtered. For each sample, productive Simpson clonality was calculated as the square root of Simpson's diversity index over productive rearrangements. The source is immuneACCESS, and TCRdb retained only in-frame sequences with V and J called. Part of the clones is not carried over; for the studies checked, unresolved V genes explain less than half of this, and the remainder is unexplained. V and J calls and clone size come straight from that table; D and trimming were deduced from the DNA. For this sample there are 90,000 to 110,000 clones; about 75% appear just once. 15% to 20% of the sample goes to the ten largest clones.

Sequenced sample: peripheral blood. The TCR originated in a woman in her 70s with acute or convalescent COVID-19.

The CDR3 sequence is CASSQAGTGSEQFF. The nucleotide sequence reads as follows: TGTGCCAGCAGCCAGGCCGGGACAGGGAGTGAGCAGTTCTTC. The sequence joins TRBV3-1 (or the pseudogene TRBV3-2) to TRBJ2-1; 9 central bases correspond to TRBD1. The cysteine opens and the phenylalanine closes a CDR3 of 14 amino acids. The CDR3 DNA has 42 bases and is translated from base 1. From a lookup of the germline V gene (reference sequence), CDR1 and CDR2 are LGHDT and YNNKEL. Trimming leaves V shorter by 3 bases and J shorter by 9 bases, with the junction holding 6 bases beyond the gene matches.